These T cell receptor beta chains were read from a single sample in a study of CD8 T cell repertoires and HIV-1 epitope variants. The antigens these receptors bind are not known. Data came from immunoSEQ multiplex PCR; TCRdb stores just in-frame clones and leaves some out. The sample holds about 5,400 clones, 66% seen once. Material for sequencing was cultured CD8+ T cells derived from PBMCs. The receptors here all came from a male donor with HIV. Each CDR3 is given with its conserved first and last residue. Fields, in order: clone size, J gene, D gene, V gene, CDR3 protein, CDR3 DNA. A D gene is named only where the DNA matches it firmly. Only part of the rows carry a size: once, few, many, or a class if the clone is expanded.

- TRBJ1-2 - TRBV25-1 CASSEWDGEGYTF TGTGCCAGCAGTGAATGGGATGGAGAGGGCTACACCTTC
- TRBJ1-1 TRBD1 TRBV28 CASAIQGGDTEAFF TGTGCCAGCGCCATCCAGGGGGGAGACACTGAAGCTTTCTTT
- TRBJ2-5 - TRBV5-6 CASSSAGIDQETQYF TGTGCCAGCAGCTCCGCCGGGATAGATCAAGAGACCCAGTACTTC
- TRBJ1-1 - TRBV28 CASSLRMDSLSEAFF TGTGCCAGCAGTTTACGTATGGACAGCCTCTCCGAAGCTTTCTTT
- TRBJ1-2 - TRBV27 CASSHSTGSGYGYTF TGTGCCAGCAGTCACAGCACAGGGTCAGGCTATGGCTACACCTTC
once TRBJ1-2 - TRBV6-5 CASSYRNGATVYGYTF TGTGCCAGCAGTTACCGGAATGGGGCAACCGTCTATGGCTACACCTTC
- TRBJ2-2 - TRBV9 CASSTRQVPGNTGELFF TGTGCCAGCAGCACCCGACAGGTTCCGGGAAACACCGGGGAGCTGTTTTTT
- TRBJ2-3 - TRBV27 CASRSTTTATSTDTQYF TGTGCCAGCAGATCCACCACGACAGCTACTAGCACAGATACGCAGTATTTT
few TRBJ2-7 - TRBV28 CASSSGLSDYEQYF TGTGCCAGCAGTTCAGGGCTGTCGGATTACGAGCAGTACTTC
- TRBJ2-1 TRBD1 TRBV30 CAWSSGTGDFF TGTGCCTGGAGCAGCGGGACAGGGGATTTCTTC
- TRBJ1-2 - TRBV7-3 CASSQDPPDLDYGYTF TGCGCCAGCAGCCAAGATCCCCCAGACTTGGACTATGGCTACACCTTC
few TRBJ2-3 - TRBV5-4 CASSHDPGQYF TGTGCCAGCAGCCATGACCCGGGGCAGTATTTT
- TRBJ1-1 TRBD1 TRBV7-6 CASSPVPGQGRDTEAFF TGTGCCAGCAGCCCCGTCCCGGGACAGGGTAGGGACACTGAAGCTTTCTTT
- TRBJ2-5 - TRBV5-1 CASSLAGQQETQYF TGCGCCAGCAGCTTGGCCGGACAGCAAGAGACCCAGTACTTC
few TRBJ2-5 - TRBV7-7 CASSQGGAVQETQYF TGTGCCAGCAGCCAGGGGGGGGCTGTACAAGAGACCCAGTACTTC
few TRBJ1-1 - TRBV5-6 CASSLVEEGTEAFF TGTGCCAGCAGCTTGGTGGAGGAGGGCACTGAAGCTTTCTTT
few TRBJ2-7 - TRBV25-1 CASSEGDGRYEQYF TGTGCCAGCAGTGAGGGGGACGGACGATACGAGCAGTACTTC
- TRBJ1-5 TRBD1 TRBV28 CASSLTGTGVRYSNQPQHF TGTGCCAGCAGTTTAACCGGGACAGGGGTACGATATAGCAATCAGCCCCAGCATTTT